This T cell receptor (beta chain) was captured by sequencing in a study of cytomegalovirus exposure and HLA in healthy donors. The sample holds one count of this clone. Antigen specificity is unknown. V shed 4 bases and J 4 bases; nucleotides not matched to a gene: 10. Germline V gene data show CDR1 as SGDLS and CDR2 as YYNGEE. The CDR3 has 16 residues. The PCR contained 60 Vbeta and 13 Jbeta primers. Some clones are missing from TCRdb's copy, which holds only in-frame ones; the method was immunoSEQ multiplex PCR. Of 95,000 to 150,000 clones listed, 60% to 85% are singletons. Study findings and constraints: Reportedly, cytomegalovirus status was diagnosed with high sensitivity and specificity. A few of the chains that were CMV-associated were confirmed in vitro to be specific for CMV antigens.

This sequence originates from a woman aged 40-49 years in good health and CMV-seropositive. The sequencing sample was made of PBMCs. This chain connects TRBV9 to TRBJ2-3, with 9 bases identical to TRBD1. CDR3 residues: CASSLRPQGASDTQYF. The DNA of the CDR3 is TGTGCCAGCAGCCTCCGTCCACAGGGGGCCTCAGATACGCAGTATTTT.